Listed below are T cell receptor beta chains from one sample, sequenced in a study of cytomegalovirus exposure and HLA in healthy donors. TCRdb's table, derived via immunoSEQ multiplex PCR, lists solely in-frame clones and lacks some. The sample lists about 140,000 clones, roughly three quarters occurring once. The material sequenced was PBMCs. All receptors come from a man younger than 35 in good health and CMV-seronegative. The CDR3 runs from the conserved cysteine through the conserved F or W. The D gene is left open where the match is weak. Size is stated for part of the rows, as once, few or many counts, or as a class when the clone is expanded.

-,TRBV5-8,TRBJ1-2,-,CASSFPGQANYGYTF,TGTGCCAGCAGCTTTCCGGGACAAGCTAACTATGGCTACACCTTC
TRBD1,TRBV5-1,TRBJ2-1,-,CASSPTGAEFYEQFF,TGCGCCAGCAGCCCGACAGGGGCTGAGTTCTATGAGCAGTTCTTC
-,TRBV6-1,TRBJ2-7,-,CASNQQVSYEQYF,TGTGCCAGCAATCAACAGGTCTCCTACGAGCAGTACTTC
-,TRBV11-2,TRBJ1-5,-,CASSLVEGNQPQHF,TGTGCCAGCAGCCTGGTGGAGGGCAATCAGCCCCAGCATTTT
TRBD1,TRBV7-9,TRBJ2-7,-,CASSFGTGGRYEQYF,TGTGCCAGCAGCTTTGGGACAGGGGGCCGTTACGAGCAGTACTTC
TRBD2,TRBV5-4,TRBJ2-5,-,CASSLAASGGLGTQYF,TGTGCCAGCAGCTTGGCGGCTAGCGGGGGGTTGGGGACCCAGTACTTC
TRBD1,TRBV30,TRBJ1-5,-,CAWSMTGGQPQHF,TGTGCCTGGAGTATGACAGGGGGACAGCCCCAGCATTTT
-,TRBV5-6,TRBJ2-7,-,CASSREDEQYF,TGTGCCAGCAGCCGAGAGGACGAGCAGTACTTC
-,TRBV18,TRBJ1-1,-,CASSLSRQWGTEAFF,TGTGCCAGCTCCCTTTCCCGACAGTGGGGCACTGAAGCTTTCTTT
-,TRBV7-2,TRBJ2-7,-,CASSSTRAGIDEQYF,TGTGCCAGCAGCTCGACCAGGGCGGGGATCGACGAGCAGTACTTC
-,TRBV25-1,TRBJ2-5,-,CASSEMDKQETQYF,TGTGCCAGCAGTGAAATGGACAAGCAAGAGACCCAGTACTTC
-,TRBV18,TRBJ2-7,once,CASSSAHEGWRYEQYF,TGTGCCAGCTCGTCCGCCCATGAGGGTTGGAGGTACGAGCAGTACTTC
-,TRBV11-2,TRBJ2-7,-,CASSQGVSYEQYF,TGTGCCAGCAGCCAAGGGGTCTCCTACGAGCAGTACTTC
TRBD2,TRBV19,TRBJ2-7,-,CASSMAGVSYEQYF,TGTGCCAGTAGTATGGCGGGGGTCTCATACGAGCAGTACTTC